This T cell receptor (beta chain) was obtained from a study of OX40 agonist ivuxolimab in advanced cancers. Study-wide context: With a range of 23 to 79, age averaged roughly 60 years, and approximately 83% were male.

Per the germline V gene, CDR1 is MNHEY and CDR2 is SVGAGI. V gave up 0 bases and J gave up 0 bases, with 9 bases separating them. This CDR3 contains 15 residues. The table came from immunoSEQ multiplex PCR; TCRdb's copy has only in-frame clones and leaves some out. The sample contains 73,000 or so clones, roughly 85% of which appear only once. The rearrangement joins TRBV6-5 to TRBJ2-7; tentatively, D is TRBD2 (5 bases). The material sequenced was CD4+ or CD8+ T cells sorted from blood, taken in a trial of the OX40 agonist ivuxolimab. The sequence was collected from an adult with an advanced solid tumor such as melanoma, head and neck, liver or kidney cancer. CDR3 residues: CASSYSAGYSYEQYF. CDR3 in DNA: TGTGCCAGCAGTTACTCCGCGGGCTACTCCTACGAGCAGTACTTC.